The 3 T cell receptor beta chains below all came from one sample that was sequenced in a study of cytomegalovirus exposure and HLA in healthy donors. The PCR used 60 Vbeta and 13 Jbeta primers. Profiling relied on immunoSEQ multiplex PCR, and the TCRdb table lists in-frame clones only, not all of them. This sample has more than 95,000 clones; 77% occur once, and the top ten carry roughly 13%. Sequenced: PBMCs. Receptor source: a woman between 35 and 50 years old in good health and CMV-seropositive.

The CDR3 DNA reads as TGTGCCAGCAGTAGCGGGAGCTCCTACAATGAGCAGTTCTTC. This translates into CASSSGSSYNEQFF. The chain links TRBV2 to TRBJ2-1, with 8 bases aligning to TRBD2. The germline gives CDR1 SNHLY, CDR2 FYNNEI. The CDR3 totals 14 residues. Trimming took 5 bases from V and 0 from J; bases not matched to a gene: 0.

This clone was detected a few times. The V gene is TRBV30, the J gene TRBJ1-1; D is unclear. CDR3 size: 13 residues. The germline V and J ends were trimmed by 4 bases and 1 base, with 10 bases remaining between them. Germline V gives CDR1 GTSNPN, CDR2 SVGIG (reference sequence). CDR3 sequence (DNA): TGTGCCTGGACCACCTCCGGGAACACTGAAGCTTTCTTT. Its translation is CAWTTSGNTEAFF.

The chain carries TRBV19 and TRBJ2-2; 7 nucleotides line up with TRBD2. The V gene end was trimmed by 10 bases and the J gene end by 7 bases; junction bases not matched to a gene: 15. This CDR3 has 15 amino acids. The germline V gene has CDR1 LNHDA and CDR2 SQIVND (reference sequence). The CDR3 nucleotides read TGTGCCACCACTGAGGTCGCTAGCGGTTACGGGGAGCTGTTTTTT. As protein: CATTEVASGYGELFF. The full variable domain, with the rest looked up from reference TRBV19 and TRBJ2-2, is DGGITQSPKYLFRKEGQNVTLSCEQNLNHDAMYWYRQDPGQGLRLIYYSQIVNDFQKGDIAEGYSVSREKKESFPLTVTSAQKNPTAFYLCATTEVASGYGELFFGEGSRLTVL.